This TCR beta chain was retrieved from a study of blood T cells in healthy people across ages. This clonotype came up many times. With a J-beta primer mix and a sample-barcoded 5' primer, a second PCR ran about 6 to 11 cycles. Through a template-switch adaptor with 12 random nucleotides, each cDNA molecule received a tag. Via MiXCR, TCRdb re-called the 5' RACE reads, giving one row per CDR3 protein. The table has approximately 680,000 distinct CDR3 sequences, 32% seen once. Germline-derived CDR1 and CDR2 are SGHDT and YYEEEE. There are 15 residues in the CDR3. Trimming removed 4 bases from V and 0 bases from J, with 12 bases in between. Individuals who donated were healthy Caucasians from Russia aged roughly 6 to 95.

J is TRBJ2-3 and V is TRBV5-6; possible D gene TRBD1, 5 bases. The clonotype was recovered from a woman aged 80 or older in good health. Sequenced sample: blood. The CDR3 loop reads CASSMTVLSTDTQYF. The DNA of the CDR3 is TGTGCCAGCAGCATGACAGTTTTGAGCACAGATACGCAGTATTTT.